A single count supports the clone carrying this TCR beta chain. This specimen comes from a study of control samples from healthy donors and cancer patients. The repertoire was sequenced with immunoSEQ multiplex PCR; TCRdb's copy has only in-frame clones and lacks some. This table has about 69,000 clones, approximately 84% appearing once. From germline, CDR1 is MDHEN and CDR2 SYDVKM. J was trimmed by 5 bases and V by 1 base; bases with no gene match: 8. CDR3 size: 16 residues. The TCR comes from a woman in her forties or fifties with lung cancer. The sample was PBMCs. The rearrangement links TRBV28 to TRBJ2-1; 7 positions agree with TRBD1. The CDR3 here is CASSLSTGIIHNEQFF. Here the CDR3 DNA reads TGTGCCAGCAGTTTATCGACAGGGATAATCCACAATGAGCAGTTCTTC. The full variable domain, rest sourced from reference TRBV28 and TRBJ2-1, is DVKVTQSSRYLVKRTGEKVFLECVQDMDHENMFWYRQDPGLGLRLIYFSYDVKMKEKGDIPEGYSVSREKKERFSLILESASTNQTSMYLCASSLSTGIIHNEQFFGPGTRLTVL.